These 5 T cell receptor beta chains were all obtained from the same sample, sequenced in a study of blood T cell repertoires in COVID-19. The protocol was immunoSEQ multiplex PCR, while the TCRdb copy is restricted to in-frame clones and leaves out a portion. The sample has about 180,000 clones; around 86% are singletons. The sample taken for sequencing was peripheral blood. The source of these receptors is a man aged 50-60 years with active or convalescent COVID-19.

The chain is built from TRBV11-2 and TRBJ2-1, with TRBD1 matching over 8 bases. The CDR3 is made up of 17 amino acids. Germline CDR1 reads SGHAT; CDR2 reads FQNNGV. The V and J ends lost 4 bases and 7 bases, in that order; junction bases with no gene match: 15. CDR3 region: CASSSSWVRGQANEQFF. In nucleotides, the CDR3 is TGTGCCAGCAGCTCTTCCTGGGTCAGGGGGCAGGCAAATGAGCAGTTCTTC.

The table lists this clone with a count of one. J is TRBJ2-5 and V is TRBV6-1, with D tentatively TRBD2 (7 bases). V lost 4 bases and J lost 2, with 17 bases in between. The CDR3 sequence is 16 residues long. Germline-derived CDR1 and CDR2 are MNHNS and SASEGT. The CDR3 here is CASSGRGGAGQETQYF. CDR3 sequence (DNA): TGTGCCAGCAGTGGCCGAGGGGGGGCTGGGCAAGAGACCCAGTACTTC.

This chain connects TRBV19 to TRBJ2-4, with 9 bases matching TRBD2. Germline-derived CDR1 and CDR2 are LNHDA and SQIVND (reference sequence). Trimming removed 1 base from V and 5 bases from J; junction bases left unmatched: 6. This CDR3 is 16 amino acids long. The CDR3 loop is CASSIAASGVQNIQYF. CDR3 coding DNA: TGTGCCAGTAGTATAGCGGCTAGCGGGGTGCAAAACATTCAGTACTTC.

Comments on this clone: Compared with germline, one end of the junction differs, possibly owing to a read error. V usage is TRBV3-1 (or the pseudogene TRBV3-2) and J usage is TRBJ2-7, with a possible D match to TRBD2 (6 bases). Germline CDR1 is LGHDT and CDR2 is YNNKEL (reference sequence). CDR3 length: 15 amino acids. The CDR3 region is CASSQERDPGRDRNF. The CDR3 DNA reads TGTGCCAGCAGCCAAGAAAGGGACCCCGGGCGGGATAGGAACTTC.

This clone was observed a handful of times. The chain couples TRBV6-5 to TRBJ1-2; D is possibly TRBD1 (5 bases). The germline CDR1 and CDR2 sequences are MNHEY and SVGAGI. Deletions cut 8 bases from V and 7 bases from J, with 20 bases between. The CDR3 has 14 amino acids. This CDR3 is CASGSWGVEAGYTF. The DNA for the CDR3 is TGTGCCAGCGGATCATGGGGGGTAGAGGCTGGCTACACCTTC.